This is a list of T cell receptor beta chains from one sample in a study of blood T cell repertoires in COVID-19. Produced via immunoSEQ multiplex PCR; TCRdb's table is partial and in-frame only. The table has approximately 140,000 clones, roughly 80% seen once. The source material was peripheral blood. These receptors all stem from a man aged 55 to 70 with acute or convalescent COVID-19. Both conserved end residues are part of each CDR3. The D gene is left open where the match is weak. Where a row states a size, it is once, few, many or the class of an expanded clone; other rows omit it.

clone size | CDR3 length | J gene | D gene | V gene | CDR3 protein | CDR3 DNA
- | 14 | TRBJ1-1 | - | TRBV6-5 | CASSYLAENTEAFF | TGTGCCAGCAGTTACCTGGCGGAGAACACTGAAGCTTTCTTT
- | 16 | TRBJ2-1 | TRBD2 | TRBV5-1 | CASSLGSGGPYNEQFF | TGCGCCAGCAGCTTGGGGTCGGGAGGGCCATACAATGAGCAGTTCTTC
- | 14 | TRBJ1-2 | TRBD1 | TRBV6-5 | CASRPDREDGGYTF | TGTGCCAGCAGACCGGACAGGGAGGATGGGGGCTACACCTTC
- | 14 | TRBJ2-7 | TRBD2 | TRBV5-4 | CASSSSGRASEQYF | TGTGCCAGCAGCTCCAGCGGGAGGGCTTCCGAGCAGTACTTC
- | 15 | TRBJ2-1 | TRBD2 | TRBV5-4 | CASSRDLAGGNEQFF | TGTGCCAGCAGCCGCGACCTAGCGGGTGGGAATGAGCAGTTCTTC
- | 14 | TRBJ2-1 | TRBD2 | TRBV11-3 | CASSPLAGSNEQFF | TGTGCCAGCAGCCCACTAGCGGGATCGAATGAGCAGTTCTTC
once | 11 | TRBJ2-5 | TRBD2 | TRBV6-6 | CASSLAGTQYF | TGTGCCAGCAGTTTAGCGGGGACCCAGTACTTC
- | 14 | TRBJ2-1 | - | TRBV6-5 | CASSRGALANEQFF | TGTGCCAGCAGTCGCGGGGCCTTAGCCAATGAGCAGTTCTTC
- | 15 | TRBJ2-3 | TRBD2 | TRBV7-3 | CASSLSGGAIDTQYF | TGTGCCAGCAGCCTTAGCGGGGGGGCAATAGATACGCAGTATTTT
- | 16 | TRBJ2-2 | - | TRBV7-2 | CASSLRVGGFTGELFF | TGTGCCAGCAGCTTAAGGGTAGGGGGTTTCACCGGGGAGCTGTTTTTT
- | 17 | TRBJ2-3 | - | TRBV14 | CASSQDLLAISTDTQYF | TGTGCCAGCAGCCAAGATCTTCTAGCTATTAGCACAGATACGCAGTATTTT
- | 16 | TRBJ1-5 | TRBD1 | TRBV6-2/TRBV6-3 | CASSNRDSAGNQPQHF | TGTGCCAGCAGTAACAGGGACAGTGCGGGCAATCAGCCCCAGCATTTT
- | 13 | TRBJ1-6 | - | TRBV6-5 | CASSYGARGALHF | TGTGCCAGCAGTTACGGGGCTCGGGGGGCCCTCCACTTT
- | 13 | TRBJ1-1 | - | TRBV9 | CASSPPLSAEAFF | TGTGCCAGCAGCCCCCCGTTGAGTGCTGAAGCTTTCTTT
- | 15 | TRBJ1-6 | TRBD1 | TRBV27 | CASSLLGQGNSPLHF | TGTGCCAGCAGTCTACTTGGACAGGGTAATTCACCCCTCCACTTT
- | 17 | TRBJ1-2 | TRBD1 | TRBV5-4 | CASSLAPQDRVGYGYTF | TGTGCCAGCAGCTTGGCCCCCCAGGACAGGGTTGGCTATGGCTACACCTTC
- | 13 | TRBJ2-5 | - | TRBV7-3 | CASSSQAQETQYF | TGTGCCAGCAGCTCCCAGGCCCAAGAGACCCAGTACTTC
- | 15 | TRBJ1-2 | TRBD1 | TRBV13 | CASSFTGGENYGYTF | TGTGCCAGCAGCTTTACAGGGGGCGAAAACTATGGCTACACCTTC
- | 14 | TRBJ1-1 | TRBD1 | TRBV29-1 | CSGTGTGLGTEAFF | TGCAGCGGAACCGGGACAGGGTTGGGCACTGAAGCTTTCTTT
- | 16 | TRBJ2-3 | - | TRBV5-6 | CASSLVGVGGTDTQYF | TGTGCCAGCAGCTTGGTTGGGGTAGGGGGCACAGATACGCAGTATTTT
- | 15 | TRBJ2-2 | - | TRBV6-6 | CASSWTVTNTGELFF | TGTGCCAGCAGTTGGACAGTTACGAACACCGGGGAGCTGTTTTTT
- | 13 | TRBJ2-7 | - | TRBV7-6 | CASSLGPLYEQYF | TGTGCCAGCAGCTTAGGGCCCCTCTACGAGCAGTACTTC
- | 17 | TRBJ2-2 | - | TRBV21-1 | CASSKAFTRERTGELFF | TGTGCCAGCAGCAAAGCGTTCACCAGGGAAAGAACCGGGGAGCTGTTTTTT
- | 14 | TRBJ2-1 | - | TRBV5-1 | CASRASGLFNEQFF | TGCGCCAGCAGAGCTTCCGGGTTGTTCAATGAGCAGTTCTTC
- | 15 | TRBJ2-5 | - | TRBV14 | CASSQDNRVLETQYF | TGTGCCAGCAGCCAAGATAATCGGGTTCTGGAGACCCAGTACTTC
once | 14 | TRBJ1-4 | TRBD1 | TRBV15 | CATSKGGAWEKLFF | TGTGCCACCAGCAAAGGGGGCGCGTGGGAAAAACTGTTTTTT
- | 15 | TRBJ2-3 | TRBD2 | TRBV18 | CASSLGLAATDTQYF | TGTGCCAGCTCACTGGGACTAGCGGCCACAGATACGCAGTATTTT
few | 12 | TRBJ2-7 | - | TRBV29-1 | CSVAGSTYEQYF | TGCAGCGTGGCCGGGTCTACCTACGAGCAGTACTTC
- | 13 | TRBJ1-2 | TRBD1 | TRBV7-2 | CASSPDRGYGYTF | TGTGCCAGCAGTCCGGACAGGGGGTACGGCTACACCTTC
- | 15 | TRBJ2-7 | - | TRBV5-1 | CASSYLEGDTYEQYF | TGCGCCAGCAGTTATCTTGAAGGGGACACCTACGAGCAGTACTTC
- | 13 | TRBJ1-2 | - | TRBV6-6 | CASSRGADYGYTF | TGTGCCAGCAGTCGGGGGGCGGACTATGGCTACACCTTC
few | 14 | TRBJ2-4 | - | TRBV19 | CASSLEGREDIQYF | TGTGCCAGTAGTTTAGAGGGCCGGGAAGACATTCAGTACTTC
- | 14 | TRBJ1-2 | - | TRBV28 | CASSLIDSNYGYTF | TGTGCCAGCAGTTTAATCGACAGTAACTATGGCTACACCTTC
few | 15 | TRBJ1-1 | - | TRBV27 | CASSLGAAMNTEAFF | TGTGCCAGCAGTTTAGGGGCAGCCATGAACACTGAAGCTTTCTTT
- | 13 | TRBJ1-4 | - | TRBV14 | CASSRGTNEKLFF | TGTGCCAGCAGCAGGGGAACTAATGAAAAACTGTTTTTT
- | 16 | TRBJ1-5 | TRBD1 | TRBV27 | CASSKLRGQGNQPQHF | TGTGCCAGCAGTAAGCTACGGGGACAGGGCAATCAGCCCCAGCATTTT
- | 13 | TRBJ1-5 | - | TRBV19 | CASGTHSNQPQHF | TGTGCCAGCGGGACACATAGCAATCAGCCCCAGCATTTT